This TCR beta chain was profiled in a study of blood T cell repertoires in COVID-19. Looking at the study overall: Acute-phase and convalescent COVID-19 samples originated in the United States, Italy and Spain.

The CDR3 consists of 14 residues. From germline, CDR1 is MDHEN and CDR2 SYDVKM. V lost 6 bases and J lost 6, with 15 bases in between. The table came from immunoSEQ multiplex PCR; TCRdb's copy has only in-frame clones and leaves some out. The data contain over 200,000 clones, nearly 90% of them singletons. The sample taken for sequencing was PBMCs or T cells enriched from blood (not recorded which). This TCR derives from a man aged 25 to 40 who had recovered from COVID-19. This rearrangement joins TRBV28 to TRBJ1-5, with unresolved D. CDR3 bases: TGTGCCAGCAGCGAGGGCCCACGGGGTCAGCCCCAGCATTTT. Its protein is CASSEGPRGQPQHF.